The 29 T cell receptor beta chains reported below all come from one sample, sequenced in a study of response to subunit inactivated influenza vaccine. TCRdb re-called the RT-PCR reads with MiXCR, one entry per CDR3 protein. The table shows about 480,000 distinct CDR3 sequences, with approximately 11% occurring only once. The source was PBMCs from blood, collected more than 35 days after vaccination. The receptors originated from a man aged 45 to 65 who received an inactivated influenza vaccine.

The chain is built from TRBV19 and TRBJ2-1; 8 bases align to TRBD2. V lost 7 bases to trimming and J lost 0 bases; unmatched junction nucleotides: 5. The CDR3 sequence is 15 residues long. Germline lookup yields CDR1 LNHDA and CDR2 SQIVND (reference sequence). The CDR3 here is CASKDSGTSYNEQFF. The CDR3 DNA is TGTGCCAGTAAGGATAGCGGGACCTCCTACAATGAGCAGTTCTTC.

The gene calls are TRBV28 and TRBJ2-7; D gene ambiguous. CDR3 length: 14 residues. V was cut by 4 bases and J by 1 base, with 11 bases left in between. The germline CDR1 and CDR2 sequences are MDHEN and SYDVKM. CDR3 region: CASSYVGKSYEQYF. CDR3 DNA sequence: TGTGCCAGCAGTTATGTTGGAAAATCCTACGAGCAGTACTTC.

The chain employs TRBV4-3 and TRBJ2-1; 9 positions agree with TRBD2. This CDR3 is 15 amino acids long. V lost 1 base and J lost 4; bases outside the gene matches: 2. Germline loops: CDR1 LGHNA, CDR2 YSLEER. The CDR3 DNA follows: TGCGCCAGCAGCCAAGTCCTAGCGGGATACAATGAGCAGTTCTTC. This translates into CASSQVLAGYNEQFF.

This chain links TRBV4-3 with TRBJ2-4; 7 bases are a match to TRBD1. Looked up from germline, CDR1 is LGHNA and CDR2 is YSLEER. The V segment lost 5 bases and the J segment 11 bases; nucleotides outside the gene matches: 12. This CDR3 region has 14 residues. The CDR3 region is CASSSNYRGDLQYF. The DNA of the CDR3 is TGCGCCAGCAGCTCGAACTACAGGGGCGATCTTCAGTACTTC.

At least ten counts were recorded for this clonotype. This sequence joins TRBV20-1 and TRBJ2-5; the D gene could be TRBD1 or TRBD2 (6 bases each). The CDR3 loop spans 13 amino acids. V lost 3 bases and J lost 8, with 16 bases in between. In germline, CDR1 is DFQATT, CDR2 SNEGSKA (reference sequence). CDR3 amino acids: CSARSGAPLTQYF. The CDR3 DNA reads TGCAGTGCTAGGTCGGGGGCCCCCCTTACCCAGTACTTC.

The chain links TRBV5-1 to TRBJ2-7, with 8 positions matching TRBD1. The CDR3 covers 14 residues. V gave up 5 bases and J gave up 3 bases; unmatched junction bases: 7. CDR1 is SGHRS, CDR2 YFSETQ, per germline. CDR3 coding DNA: TGCGCCAGCAGGAAACAGGGGGGTGACTACGAGCAGTACTTC. It specifies CASRKQGGDYEQYF.

This clonotype was detected ten times or more. The V call is TRBV5-1, the J call TRBJ2-1; 14 bases align to TRBD2. Germline CDR1 reads SGHRS; CDR2 reads YFSETQ. The V segment lost 4 bases and the J segment 2 bases; nucleotides outside the gene matches: 11. The CDR3 has 19 residues. Written as DNA, the CDR3 is TGCGCCAGCAGCGAATCTCCGGGACTAGCGGGAGTAGCCTACAATGAGCAGTTCTTC. This sequence encodes CASSESPGLAGVAYNEQFF.

The rearrangement links TRBV6-6 to TRBJ1-5, with TRBD1 as a possible D gene (5 bases). CDR1 MNHNY and CDR2 SVGAGI come from the germline V gene (reference sequence). V lost 6 bases to trimming and J lost 6 bases, with 12 bases between them. This CDR3 is 13 amino acids long. The CDR3 protein is CASRLTGPQPQHF. DNA of the CDR3: TGTGCCAGCAGGCTAACGGGGCCTCAGCCCCAGCATTTT.

In its sample, this clonotype was seen a few times. The chain links TRBV28 to TRBJ1-2, with TRBD1 identical over 8 bases. CDR1 and CDR2 from the germline V gene are MDHEN and SYDVKM. This CDR3 spans 15 amino acids. With V trimmed by 5 bases and J by 2 bases, 7 bases remained unmatched. As DNA, the CDR3 is TGTGCCAGCAGTCCATACTGGGACAGGAACTATGGCTACACCTTC. It yields the protein CASSPYWDRNYGYTF.

This clonotype was counted ten times or more. This chain joins TRBV20-1 and TRBJ2-5; possible D gene TRBD2, 5 bases. Germline V gene lookup returns CDR1 DFQATT and CDR2 SNEGSKA (reference sequence). Trimming cost V 4 bases and J 5 bases, with 8 bases left between them. This CDR3 spans 11 amino acids. CDR3 protein: CSATWRETQYF. CDR3 DNA sequence: TGCAGTGCTACTTGGAGGGAGACCCAGTACTTC.

J is TRBJ2-3 and V is TRBV5-1; no reliable D call. Germline V gene data show CDR1 as SGHRS and CDR2 as YFSETQ. Deletions cut 3 bases from V and 1 base from J, with 12 bases between. The CDR3 covers 15 residues. The CDR3 DNA sequence: TGCGCCAGCAGCTCCTTTGGGCAACGCACAGATACGCAGTATTTT. Its protein product is CASSSFGQRTDTQYF.

This clonotype turned up a few times. The DNA of the CDR3 is TGCGCCAGCAGCTTGAACAGGCCGAGCACAGATACGCAGTATTTT. Amino acid sequence: CASSLNRPSTDTQYF. The rearrangement links TRBV5-1 to TRBJ2-3, with D possibly matching TRBD1 (5 bases). The length of the CDR3 is 15 residues. V was cut by 1 base and J by 0 bases, with 9 bases left in between. Germline CDR1 is SGHRS and CDR2 is YFSETQ.

This chain uses TRBV5-1 with TRBJ2-3; D gene unclear. The V end was cut by 4 bases, the J end by 0 bases, with 6 bases between. Germline assignment: CDR1 SGHRS and CDR2 YFSETQ. The CDR3 covers 13 residues. The CDR3 is CASSAKSTDTQYF. CDR3 nucleotides: TGCGCCAGCAGCGCGAAAAGCACAGATACGCAGTATTTT.

The J gene is TRBJ2-1, the V gene TRBV29-1; unclear D gene. Germline loops: CDR1 SQVTM, CDR2 ANQGSEA. The germline V and J ends were trimmed by 1 base and 10 bases, with 14 bases remaining between them. The length of the CDR3 is 13 residues. CDR3 sequence: CSVEVPSRWEQFF. CDR3 coding DNA: TGCAGCGTTGAAGTCCCTAGTAGGTGGGAGCAGTTCTTC.

This chain connects TRBV20-1 to TRBJ2-7, with 12 positions matching TRBD2. CDR1 is DFQATT and CDR2 is SNEGSKA in the germline V gene (reference sequence). J was trimmed by 4 bases and V by 6 bases; bases with no gene match: 13. The CDR3 runs to 16 residues. CDR3 loop: CSAPTSGSVGVYEQYF. The DNA for the CDR3 is TGCAGTGCGCCGACTAGCGGGAGTGTGGGAGTGTACGAGCAGTACTTC.

In its sample, this clonotype was seen a few times. V gene TRBV10-3 combines with J gene TRBJ2-3; 10 bases agree with TRBD2. CDR1 and CDR2 (germline): ENHRY, SYGVKD. The CDR3 extends over 16 amino acids. Trimming took 4 bases from V and 1 from J; bases not matched to a gene: 5. In nucleotides, the CDR3 is TGTGCCATCAGTGGGAGGACTAGCGGAGGCACAGATACGCAGTATTTT. It is translated as CAISGRTSGGTDTQYF.

The chain has TRBV11-3 and TRBJ2-3; D might be TRBD1 (5 bases). The CDR3 length is 12 residues. The V end was cut by 5 bases, the J end by 9 bases, with 12 bases between. Germline CDR1 and CDR2: SGHNT and YENEEA. The CDR3 nucleotides are TGTGCCAGCAGCCCACATCAGGGAACGCAGTATTTT. Amino acid sequence: CASSPHQGTQYF.

This clonotype was counted ten times or more. The chain has TRBV20-1 and TRBJ2-3; 10 positions agree with TRBD2. CDR1 is DFQATT and CDR2 is SNEGSKA in the germline V gene (reference sequence). J gave up 0 bases and V 0 bases, and 12 bases lay outside the gene matches. The length of the CDR3 is 19 residues. This CDR3 is CSARDVLLAGNPSTDTQYF. The CDR3 region has the DNA TGCAGTGCTAGAGATGTCTTACTAGCGGGAAACCCTAGCACAGATACGCAGTATTTT.

This clonotype was counted only a few times. The chain joins TRBV12-3 or TRBV12-4 to TRBJ2-1, with 7 bases identical to TRBD1. The CDR3 length is 17 residues. Trimming removed 4 bases from V and 0 bases from J; junction bases left unmatched: 9. CDR3 region: CASSSTWDSSSYNEQFF. In DNA, the CDR3 is TGTGCCAGCAGTTCCACCTGGGACAGTAGCTCCTACAATGAGCAGTTCTTC.

The chain employs TRBV28 and TRBJ2-5; D gene unclear. Germline V lookup: CDR1 MDHEN, CDR2 SYDVKM. The CDR3 length is 13 residues. The ends were cut back, 3 bases at V and 5 bases at J, with 10 bases in the middle. CDR3 protein: CASSFAGRETQYF. The CDR3, as DNA: TGTGCCAGCAGTTTTGCAGGTCGGGAGACCCAGTACTTC. Complete variable domain (other parts from reference TRBV28 and TRBJ2-5): DVKVTQSSRYLVKRTGEKVFLECVQDMDHENMFWYRQDPGLGLRLIYFSYDVKMKEKGDIPEGYSVSREKKERFSLILESASTNQTSMYLCASSFAGRETQYFGPGTRLLVL.

Here the CDR3 DNA reads TGTGCCAGCAGTCGCTCCGGGATTTATGGCTACACCTTC. Its translation: CASSRSGIYGYTF. The chain employs TRBV12-3 or TRBV12-4 and TRBJ1-2; D gene uncertain. This CDR3 comprises 13 residues. V was clipped by 5 bases and J by 5 bases, with 12 bases between them.

The DNA for the CDR3 is TGTGCCAGCAGCTTGTTCCTAGCGGGAGTTGTGGATACGCAGTATTTT. Its translation is CASSLFLAGVVDTQYF. The chain links TRBV5-6 to TRBJ2-3; TRBD2 matches at 10 bases. The CDR3 contains 16 residues. V was clipped by 1 base and J by 6 bases; unmatched bases: 8. Germline-derived CDR1 and CDR2 are SGHDT and YYEEEE.

Only a few counts were recorded for this clonotype. The chain combines TRBV7-2 with TRBJ2-3; D ambiguous. The CDR3 sequence is 12 residues long. V was cut by 5 bases and J by 4 bases, with 7 bases left in between. CDR1 SGHTA and CDR2 FQGNSA come from the germline V gene. The CDR3 sequence: CASSQIPDTQYF. CDR3 bases: TGTGCCAGCAGCCAAATCCCAGATACGCAGTATTTT.

This clonotype has more than one count but fewer than ten. The J gene is TRBJ2-3, the V gene TRBV4-2; 9 bases are a match to TRBD2. The trim removed 1 base at V and 6 bases at J, leaving 2 bases unmatched. CDR1 and CDR2 (germline): LGHNA, YNFKEQ. The CDR3 extends over 14 amino acids. The CDR3: CASSQVREGDTQYF. The CDR3 DNA sequence: TGTGCCAGCAGCCAAGTGCGGGAGGGCGATACGCAGTATTTT.

This clonotype was detected only a few times. The chain links TRBV7-9 to TRBJ2-7; D is possibly TRBD1 (5 bases). Looked up from germline, CDR1 is SEHNR and CDR2 is FQNEAQ (reference sequence). Trimming removed 4 bases from V and 2 bases from J, with 12 bases in between. CDR3 length: 14 amino acids. CDR3 bases: TGTGCCAGCAGCTCGGACACTGCCCCCTACGAGCAGTACTTC. Translation gives CASSSDTAPYEQYF.

At least ten counts were recorded for this clonotype. The genes are TRBV28 and TRBJ1-2; D ambiguous. Germline loops: CDR1 MDHEN, CDR2 SYDVKM. V dropped 2 bases and J dropped 2 bases, with 3 bases sitting between them. The CDR3 has 12 amino acids. CDR3 sequence: CASSLINYGYTF. The CDR3 DNA sequence: TGTGCCAGCAGTTTAATAAACTATGGCTACACCTTC.

This chain connects TRBV6-2 or TRBV6-3 to TRBJ2-3; TRBD2 matches 13 bases. Germline lookup yields CDR1 MNHEY and CDR2 SVGEGT. The CDR3 is 16 amino acids. The V and J ends lost 2 bases and 8 bases, in that order; junction bases with no gene match: 7. The CDR3 DNA reads TGTGCCAGCAGTTACCCCGGACTAGCGGGAGTCGGTACGCAGTATTTT. Its translation is CASSYPGLAGVGTQYF.

This clonotype has more than one count but fewer than ten. The genes are TRBV4-3 and TRBJ2-3, with D hard to call. The CDR3 has 15 residues. In germline, CDR1 is LGHNA, CDR2 YSLEER. The V end was cut by 0 bases, the J end by 0 bases, with 7 bases between. Here the CDR3 reads CASSQELPSTDTQYF. The CDR3 bases are TGCGCCAGCAGCCAAGAACTACCCAGCACAGATACGCAGTATTTT.

V usage is TRBV28 and J usage is TRBJ2-1; 8 nucleotides match TRBD1. Trimming removed 2 bases from V and 6 bases from J; junction bases left unmatched: 6. This CDR3 has 15 residues. Germline V gives CDR1 MDHEN, CDR2 SYDVKM. CDR3 region: CASSLTDRDSNEQFF. CDR3 bases: TGTGCCAGCAGTTTAACGGACAGGGACTCCAATGAGCAGTTCTTC.